Described below is a single T cell receptor beta chain sequence and its context. Antigen: not known. This entry is derived from a study of OX40 agonist ivuxolimab in advanced cancers. Study observations and caveats: It was also the case that some nonresponders had low normalized T-cell clonal expansion. CD4+ and CD8+ T cells in blood underwent clonal expansion by week 6 at 0.1 to 3.0 mg/kg.

Assay used: immunoSEQ multiplex PCR; TCRdb lists only in-frame clones, some missing. Of roughly 30,000 clones listed, approximately 86% are singletons. This CDR3 contains 14 residues. V shed 3 bases, J shed 7 bases, and the junction held 3 bases outside the gene matches. From germline, CDR1 is LNHDA and CDR2 SQIVND (reference sequence). Cycle 7 day 1, cycle 4 day 1, and baseline were the timepoints at which blood was sampled. This receptor was obtained from an adult with an advanced solid tumor such as melanoma, head and neck, liver or kidney cancer. Sequenced here: CD4+ or CD8+ T cells sorted from blood, sampled in a trial of the OX40 agonist ivuxolimab. The rearrangement joins TRBV19 to TRBJ1-4; 9 bases map to TRBD1. In nucleotides, the CDR3 is TGTGCCAGTAGTATCACAGGGGGCGTTGAAAAACTGTTTTTT. Translated, it gives CASSITGGVEKLFF. Drawing the rest from reference TRBV19 and TRBJ1-4, the complete variable domain is DGGITQSPKYLFRKEGQNVTLSCEQNLNHDAMYWYRQDPGQGLRLIYYSQIVNDFQKGDIAEGYSVSREKKESFPLTVTSAQKNPTAFYLCASSITGGVEKLFFGSGTQLSVL.